The T cell receptor (beta chain) under discussion was sequenced for a study of radiotherapy plus CTLA-4 blockade in lung cancer. Trimming at V came to 0 bases and at J to 3 bases, leaving 11 bases not matched to a gene. The V gene's germline CDR1 is SGHRS and CDR2 YFSETQ. CDR3 length equals 18 residues. Here immunoSEQ multiplex PCR was the method, and the copy in TCRdb shows in-frame clones only, minus some. The table includes around 70,000 clones, around four fifths detected once. The sequence was obtained from a human donor with non-small cell lung cancer who had a partial response to radiotherapy plus ipilimumab. The specimen was peripheral blood, collected from a patient treated with radiotherapy plus ipilimumab. This chain links TRBV5-1 with TRBJ2-7, with 11 positions matching TRBD2. CDR3 sequence reads: CASSLDSLAGAYLYEQYF. The CDR3 DNA sequence: TGCGCCAGCAGCTTGGACTCACTAGCGGGGGCCTACCTCTACGAGCAGTACTTC.